The 27 T cell receptor beta chains below come from one sample, sequenced in a study of technical replicates of blood from a handful of donors. Assay used: immunoSEQ multiplex PCR; TCRdb lists only in-frame clones, some missing. The sample holds roughly 72,000 clones; 90% to 95% are singletons and the top ten take approximately 0.4%. Material: T cells isolated from PBMCs. These receptors originate from a human donor in good health.

This sequence joins TRBV4-2 and TRBJ2-3; D remains ambiguous. Per germline, CDR1 LGHNA and CDR2 YNFKEQ. The CDR3 consists of 14 residues. V lost 1 base to trimming and J lost 0 bases, with 5 bases between them. The CDR3 nucleotides read TGTGCCAGCAGCCAAGGGGCCAGCACAGATACGCAGTATTTT. It yields the protein CASSQGASTDTQYF.

The rearrangement uses TRBV2 and TRBJ1-2; perhaps TRBD1 as D (6 bases). V was clipped by 4 bases and J by 7 bases, with 13 bases between them. The CDR3 totals 13 residues. The germline V gene encodes CDR1 SNHLY and CDR2 FYNNEI. The CDR3 DNA follows: TGTGCCAGCAGTGCTGAAGGGGGTAGTGGCTACACCTTC. It translates to CASSAEGGSGYTF.

As for this clone: One junction end disagrees with the germline gene, perhaps due to a read error. The DNA of the CDR3 is TGTGCCACTAGTCACTCCTCTAGCTCAACGTCGGAAGAGCAGTACTTC. It specifies CATSHSSSSTSEEQYF. The genes are TRBV19 and TRBJ2-7; TRBD2 might be the D (5 bases). This CDR3 region has 16 residues. Germline CDR1 is LNHDA and CDR2 is SQIVND (reference sequence). Supplemented by reference TRBV19 and TRBJ2-7, the full variable domain reads DGGITQSPKYLFRKEGQNVTLSCEQNLNHDAMYWYRQDPGQGLRLIYYSQIVNDFQKGDIAEGYSVSREKKESFPLTVTSAQKNPTAFYLCATSHSSSSTSEEQYFGPGTRLTVT.

The chain uses TRBV14 and TRBJ2-1; D unclear. The CDR3 consists of 15 residues. Trimming took 0 bases from V and 2 from J, leaving 8 bases between them. CDR1 is SGHDN, CDR2 FVKESK, per germline. In DNA form, the CDR3 reads TGTGCCAGCAGCCAAGAGGCTAGTCCCTACAATGAGCAGTTCTTC. It is translated as CASSQEASPYNEQFF.

The CDR3 is CASSEQGIADTQYF. The CDR3 region has the DNA TGTGCCAGCAGTGAACAGGGGATCGCAGATACGCAGTATTTT. This chain connects TRBV2 to TRBJ2-3; a possible D gene is TRBD1 (6 bases). This CDR3 has 14 residues. Germline CDR1 SNHLY, CDR2 FYNNEI. V was clipped by 2 bases and J by 4 bases, with 10 bases between them.

Only one count was recorded for this clone. The chain joins TRBV7-3 to TRBJ1-2, with D unresolved. CDR1 is SGHTA, CDR2 FQGTGA, per germline. This CDR3 spans 13 amino acids. V lost 2 bases and J 3 bases, leaving 7 bases between the germline ends. The CDR3 sequence is CASSLGQDYGYTF. The CDR3 DNA reads TGTGCCAGCAGCTTAGGGCAGGACTATGGCTACACCTTC.

The genes are TRBV11-2 and TRBJ2-7; no reliable D call. Germline-derived CDR1 and CDR2 are SGHAT and FQNNGV. The V gene lost 3 bases and the J gene lost 0 bases, with 6 bases spanning the gap. This CDR3 contains 13 residues. CDR3 loop: CASSLESSYEQYF. For the CDR3, the DNA is TGTGCCAGCAGCTTGGAGAGCTCCTACGAGCAGTACTTC.

The chain combines TRBV30 with TRBJ1-1; D unresolved. V lost 7 bases, J lost 1 base, and 7 bases lay in between. Looked up from germline, CDR1 is GTSNPN and CDR2 is SVGIG (reference sequence). This CDR3 region has 11 residues. CDR3 nucleotides: TGTGCCTTGGGCCAGAACACTGAAGCTTTCTTT. Translation: CALGQNTEAFF.

The genes are TRBV29-1 and TRBJ1-1; D call uncertain. V lost 2 bases and J 0 bases, leaving 13 bases between the germline ends. The germline CDR1 and CDR2 sequences are SQVTM and ANQGSEA. This CDR3 has 15 amino acids. This chain's CDR3 is CSVERAGLMNTEAFF. CDR3 DNA sequence: TGCAGCGTTGAACGGGCGGGGTTGATGAACACTGAAGCTTTCTTT.

This chain links TRBV7-6 with TRBJ1-5, with TRBD1 as a possible D gene (5 bases). CDR3 length: 15 amino acids. The germline CDR1 and CDR2 sequences are SGHVS and FNYEAQ. V lost 2 bases and J lost 7, with 15 bases in between. CDR3 sequence: CASSLLSGEGQPQHF. The CDR3 coding sequence is TGTGCCAGCAGCTTACTAAGCGGGGAGGGGCAGCCCCAGCATTTT.

The chain recombines TRBV7-6 with TRBJ2-7; D may be TRBD1 (5 bases). Germline CDR1 SGHVS, CDR2 FNYEAQ. The V gene lost 3 bases and the J gene lost 4 bases, with 10 bases spanning the gap. CDR3 length: 13 residues. CDR3 DNA: TGTGCCAGCAGCTTCGCCAGGGCGTACGAGCAGTACTTC. Translation gives CASSFARAYEQYF.

The rearrangement uses TRBV18 and TRBJ1-5, with D possibly matching TRBD1 (6 bases). This CDR3 region has 14 residues. Trimming shortened V by 5 bases and J by 4 bases, and 12 bases separated the two germline ends. Germline CDR1 and CDR2: KGHSH and LQKENI. The CDR3 spells CASSSNTGNQPQHF. As DNA, the CDR3 is TGTGCCAGCTCATCAAATACAGGGAATCAGCCCCAGCATTTT.

This chain links TRBV27 with TRBJ2-1, with a possible D match to TRBD1 (7 bases). The length of the CDR3 is 13 residues. Per germline, CDR1 MNHEY and CDR2 SMNVEV (reference sequence). Trimming shortened V by 3 bases and J by 7 bases, and 10 bases separated the two germline ends. CDR3 region: CASSFSGGNEQFF. DNA of the CDR3: TGTGCCAGCAGTTTTTCAGGGGGGAATGAGCAGTTCTTC.

V gene TRBV9 combines with J gene TRBJ1-2, with D uncertain. CDR3 length: 14 residues. Germline V gene lookup returns CDR1 SGDLS and CDR2 YYNGEE. The V end was cut by 0 bases, the J end by 7 bases, with 13 bases between. The CDR3 is CASSVDWYSGGYTF. Written as DNA, the CDR3 is TGTGCCAGCAGCGTAGACTGGTATTCAGGTGGCTACACCTTC.

This chain joins TRBV7-3 and TRBJ2-1, with D unresolved. V lost 2 bases to trimming and J lost 4 bases, with 12 bases between them. CDR3 length: 15 residues. Germline V gene data show CDR1 as SGHTA and CDR2 as FQGTGA. The CDR3 sequence: CASSLLYYGYNEQFF. In nucleotides, the CDR3 is TGTGCCAGCAGCTTATTATACTACGGGTACAATGAGCAGTTCTTC.

The chain has TRBV5-6 and TRBJ2-1; no firm D call. The CDR3 loop spans 16 amino acids. Between the trimmed V and J ends, which lost 0 bases and 0 bases, there was a span of 10 bases. From germline, CDR1 is SGHDT and CDR2 YYEEEE. CDR3 sequence: CASSLAGPSSYNEQFF. CDR3 nucleotide sequence: TGTGCCAGCAGCTTGGCCGGTCCGAGCTCCTACAATGAGCAGTTCTTC.

The V and J genes are TRBV19 and TRBJ2-2; the match to TRBD1 covers 8 bases. Germline V CDR1 and CDR2: LNHDA, SQIVND (reference sequence). CDR3 length equals 16 residues. The V and J ends lost 5 bases and 5 bases, in that order; junction bases with no gene match: 10. Here the CDR3 reads CASSPEDRVRTGELFF. The CDR3 nucleotides read TGTGCCAGTAGTCCTGAGGACAGGGTGAGGACCGGGGAGCTGTTTTTT.

Only one count was recorded for this clone. The rearrangement uses TRBV4-1 and TRBJ2-4; D possibly corresponds to TRBD2 (6 bases). CDR3 length: 14 amino acids. Germline V gene sequence: CDR1 MGHRA, CDR2 YSYEKL. With 5 bases removed from V and 5 bases from J, the gap between germline ends came to 13 bases. The CDR3 loop is CASSKGLRENIQYF. The CDR3 bases are TGCGCCAGCAGCAAGGGACTTCGAGAAAACATTCAGTACTTC.

This rearrangement joins TRBV30 to TRBJ2-7; 8 nucleotides line up with TRBD1. The J segment lost 6 bases and the V segment lost 8 bases, leaving 9 bases of the junction unmatched. CDR3 length: 12 amino acids. Per germline, CDR1 GTSNPN and CDR2 SVGIG (reference sequence). The CDR3 reads CAGIGQGSEQYF. The DNA of the CDR3 is TGTGCCGGAATTGGACAGGGATCCGAGCAGTACTTC.

The V gene is TRBV18, the J gene TRBJ2-1; possible D gene TRBD2, 5 bases. Per the germline V gene, CDR1 is KGHSH and CDR2 is LQKENI. Trimming stripped 2 bases from V and 8 bases from J, with 16 bases between. This CDR3 is built from 15 residues. CDR3: CASSPATTHLDEQFF. CDR3 nucleotides: TGTGCCAGCTCACCAGCGACTACTCATTTGGATGAGCAGTTCTTC.

This rearrangement joins TRBV27 to TRBJ1-2; no clear D gene. Per the germline V gene, CDR1 is MNHEY and CDR2 is SMNVEV (reference sequence). V dropped 0 bases and J dropped 2 bases, with 13 bases sitting between them. The CDR3 sequence is 16 residues long. CDR3 DNA sequence: TGTGCCAGCAGTTTATCGTCGGGTATGAAGAACTATGGCTACACCTTC. This gives the protein CASSLSSGMKNYGYTF.

The chain couples TRBV5-5 to TRBJ2-7; D might be TRBD2 (6 bases). The V and J ends lost 0 bases and 2 bases respectively, with 9 bases between them. The CDR3 is 14 residues long. The V gene's germline CDR1 is SGHKS and CDR2 YYEKEE (reference sequence). In DNA form, the CDR3 reads TGTGCCAGCAGCTTGGGTGGCGGGACCTACGAGCAGTACTTC. It is translated as CASSLGGGTYEQYF.

V and J are TRBV5-6 and TRBJ2-1, with 9 bases matching TRBD2. V was clipped by 2 bases and J by 0 bases; unmatched bases: 0. This CDR3 contains 15 residues. Germline assignment: CDR1 SGHDT and CDR2 YYEEEE. The CDR3 nucleotides read TGTGCCAGCAGCTTTAGCGGGAGCTCCTACAATGAGCAGTTCTTC. The encoded protein is CASSFSGSSYNEQFF.

The sample holds one count of this clone. The CDR3 coding sequence is TGCAGCGTTGTTGTGCTAGCGAGCGAGCAGTACTTC. Translation: CSVVVLASEQYF. The V call is TRBV29-1, the J call TRBJ2-7, with D tentatively TRBD2 (6 bases). CDR3 length: 12 amino acids. V was shortened by 4 bases and J by 6 bases, with 13 bases between the two germline ends. The germline gives CDR1 SQVTM, CDR2 ANQGSEA.

The chain joins TRBV7-2 to TRBJ1-5; D is ambiguous. The V end was cut by 5 bases, the J end by 4 bases, with 9 bases between. CDR1 and CDR2 (germline): SGHTA, FQGNSA. This CDR3 comprises 13 residues. CDR3 nucleotides: TGTGCCAGCAGCGTACGGGATAATCAGCCCCAGCATTTT. Its translation is CASSVRDNQPQHF.

The CDR3 nucleotides are TGTGCCAGTAGTATGAGACAGGGGTTTCAAGAGACCCAGTACTTC. Its protein is CASSMRQGFQETQYF. The chain is built from TRBV19 and TRBJ2-5; 8 positions match TRBD1. CDR3 length: 15 amino acids. The ends lost 3 bases at V and 2 bases at J; junction bases unmatched: 5. Germline CDR1 is LNHDA and CDR2 is SQIVND (reference sequence).

A few counts support this clone. V and J are TRBV30 and TRBJ1-1; no firm D call. The CDR3 totals 11 residues. Germline V gene data show CDR1 as GTSNPN and CDR2 as SVGIG (reference sequence). Trimming left V 2 bases short and J 6 bases short, with 7 bases between. The DNA for the CDR3 is TGTGCCTGGAGTCCGGTCCCTGAAGCTTTCTTT. Amino acid sequence: CAWSPVPEAFF. Full variable domain (outside the CDR3, taken from reference TRBV30 and TRBJ1-1): SQTIHQWPATLVQPVGSPLSLECTVEGTSNPNLYWYRQAAGRGLQLLFYSVGIGQISSEVPQNLSASRPQDRQFILSSKKLLLSDSGFYLCAWSPVPEAFFGQGTRLTVV.